The present T cell receptor (beta chain) was sequenced within a study of T cells after yellow fever vaccination. This clonotype was detected a few times. TCRdb reprocessed the 5' RACE reads with MiXCR, giving one entry per CDR3 protein. The table includes about 160,000 distinct CDR3 sequences, around 9% detected once. Trimming shortened V by 8 bases and J by 1 base, and 8 bases separated the two germline ends. There are 12 residues in the CDR3. Germline assignment: CDR1 LNHDA and CDR2 SQIVND (reference sequence). The sequence derives from a man aged 18 to 35 who received the YFV17D yellow fever vaccine. The sample in question was CD8+ T cells sorted from PBMCs, obtained 45 days after the yellow fever booster vaccination. This sequence joins TRBV19 and TRBJ1-2; D ambiguous. CDR3 sequence: CASLADNYGYTF. The CDR3 bases are TGTGCCAGTTTAGCGGATAACTATGGCTACACCTTC.